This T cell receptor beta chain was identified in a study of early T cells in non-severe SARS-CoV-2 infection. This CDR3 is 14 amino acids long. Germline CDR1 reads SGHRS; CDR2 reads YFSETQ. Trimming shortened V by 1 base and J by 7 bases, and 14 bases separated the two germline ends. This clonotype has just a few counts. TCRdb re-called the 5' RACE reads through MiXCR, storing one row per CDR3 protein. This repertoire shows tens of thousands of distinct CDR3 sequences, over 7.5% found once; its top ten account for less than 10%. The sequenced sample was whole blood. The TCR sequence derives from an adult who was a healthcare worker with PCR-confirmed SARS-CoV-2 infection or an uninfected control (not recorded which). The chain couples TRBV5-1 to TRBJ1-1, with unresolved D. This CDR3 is CASSLPGLHFEAFF. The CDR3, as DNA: TGCGCCAGCAGCTTGCCGGGCCTCCACTTTGAAGCTTTCTTT.